The present TCR beta chain was sequenced within a study of blood T cell repertoires in COVID-19. Background on the study: Both acute and convalescent COVID-19 samples were obtained from the United States, Italy and Spain.

In this sample, this clone turned up once. Original data processing: The authors estimated nucleated cell counts from reference gene primer amplification. The repertoire was sequenced with immunoSEQ multiplex PCR; TCRdb's copy has only in-frame clones and lacks some. V and J calls plus clone size are reproduced from that table; the DNA served to infer D and trimming. The sample lists about 55,000 clones, approximately 90% occurring once. Material: peripheral blood. The TCR comes from a human donor with active COVID-19. The donor label of this sample is uncertain.

In DNA, the CDR3 is TGTGCCAGCAGCTTTAGCGGGAACACCGGGGAGCTGTTTTTT. Encoded protein: CASSFSGNTGELFF. This chain links TRBV7-3 with TRBJ2-2; possible D gene TRBD2, 6 bases. The V end lost 3 bases, the J end lost 1 base, and 6 bases lay between the germline ends. The CDR3 spans 14 residues. In germline, CDR1 is SGHTA, CDR2 FQGTGA. The variable domain in full, completed from reference TRBV7-3 and TRBJ2-2, reads GAGVSQTPSNKVTEKGKYVELRCDPISGHTALYWYRQSLGQGPEFLIYFQGTGAADDSGLPNDRFFAVRPEGSVSTLKIQRTERGDSAVYLCASSFSGNTGELFFGEGSRLTVL.